Included here is one T cell receptor (beta chain) sequence, with context. Measured with immunoSEQ multiplex PCR; TCRdb has only the in-frame clones, and not every one. Of under 90,000 clones listed, roughly 94% are singletons. The CDR3 totals 14 residues. Germline values: CDR1 LNHDA, CDR2 SQIVND (reference sequence). Trimming removed 9 bases from V and 2 bases from J, with 11 bases in between. The data are from a study of technical replicates of blood from a few donors. The sequence came from a human donor in good health. Sample: T cells isolated from PBMCs. The V call is TRBV19, the J call TRBJ2-6; D might be TRBD1 (6 bases). CDR3 nucleotide sequence: TGTGCCAGCATCCACAGGGCTGGGGCCAACGTCCTGACTTTC. Encoded protein: CASIHRAGANVLTF.